Listed below are T cell receptor beta chains from one sample, sequenced in a study of T cell repertoires in cytomegalovirus infection. Each CDR3 protein gets one entry after TCRdb re-called the reads with MiXCR. The sample consists of about 180,000 distinct CDR3 sequences, roughly 14% of them appearing once. Sequenced material: PBMCs. The receptors come from a human donor in good health (CMV status not recorded). Some clones in this sample may be carry-over from other donors' samples. Both conserved end residues are part of each CDR3. The order of the fields is J gene, V gene, clone size, CDR3 protein. Clone size is not always given. Where it is, it says once, few, many or a class for expanded clones.

j_gene: TRBJ1-2; v_gene: TRBV7-6; abundance: many; CDR3aa: CASSLGQHEINYGYTF
j_gene: TRBJ1-3; v_gene: TRBV14; abundance: -; CDR3aa: CASSEGPGNTIYF
j_gene: TRBJ1-2; v_gene: TRBV6-2/TRBV6-3; abundance: many; CDR3aa: CASAELFNYGYTF
j_gene: TRBJ2-3; v_gene: TRBV18; abundance: few; CDR3aa: CASSPGQVGTDTQYF
j_gene: TRBJ1-2; v_gene: TRBV6-2/TRBV6-3; abundance: -; CDR3aa: CASSRLGNYGYTF
j_gene: TRBJ1-5; v_gene: TRBV7-2; abundance: many; CDR3aa: CASSLWVDQPQHF
j_gene: TRBJ1-1; v_gene: TRBV20-1; abundance: few; CDR3aa: CSASKMEGNTEAFF
j_gene: TRBJ1-6; v_gene: TRBV20-1; abundance: many; CDR3aa: CSATLITGNNSPLHF
j_gene: TRBJ1-2; v_gene: TRBV12-3/TRBV12-4; abundance: few; CDR3aa: CASSLRGDRVGGYTF
j_gene: TRBJ1-6; v_gene: TRBV7-3; abundance: few; CDR3aa: CASSAEGVNSPLHF
j_gene: TRBJ1-1; v_gene: TRBV6-6; abundance: -; CDR3aa: CASSEGLLTEAFF
j_gene: TRBJ1-5; v_gene: TRBV19; abundance: -; CDR3aa: CASSGPGQGYQPQHF
j_gene: TRBJ2-3; v_gene: TRBV7-2; abundance: few; CDR3aa: CASSLGLAGGGTDTQYF
j_gene: TRBJ1-2; v_gene: TRBV12-3/TRBV12-4; abundance: few; CDR3aa: CASSPRADNYGYTF
j_gene: TRBJ2-7; v_gene: TRBV6-6; abundance: many; CDR3aa: CASSYSDFPTYEQYF
j_gene: TRBJ2-7; v_gene: TRBV7-2; abundance: many; CDR3aa: CATLYEQYF
j_gene: TRBJ1-1; v_gene: TRBV18; abundance: -; CDR3aa: CASQGRGTSNTEAFF
j_gene: TRBJ1-2; v_gene: TRBV29-1; abundance: -; CDR3aa: CSVEARTGSNYGYTF
j_gene: TRBJ2-3; v_gene: TRBV20-1; abundance: few; CDR3aa: CSAGDRGSTDTQYF
j_gene: TRBJ1-2; v_gene: TRBV10-3; abundance: -; CDR3aa: CAIWKGPSAYGYTF
j_gene: TRBJ2-7; v_gene: TRBV12-3/TRBV12-4; abundance: -; CDR3aa: CASSPGTGALEQYF
j_gene: TRBJ2-3; v_gene: TRBV29-1; abundance: -; CDR3aa: CSIINQLVTDTQYF
j_gene: TRBJ2-3; v_gene: TRBV28; abundance: many; CDR3aa: CASSRWTGVSTDTQYF
j_gene: TRBJ2-7; v_gene: TRBV30; abundance: few; CDR3aa: CAWTGPTHEQYF
j_gene: TRBJ2-5; v_gene: TRBV27; abundance: -; CDR3aa: CASSFMPWGSETQYF
j_gene: TRBJ2-1; v_gene: TRBV12-5; abundance: -; CDR3aa: CASGPVNEQFF
j_gene: TRBJ1-2; v_gene: TRBV7-2; abundance: many; CDR3aa: CASSMTGFYGYTF
j_gene: TRBJ1-1; v_gene: TRBV12-3/TRBV12-4; abundance: few; CDR3aa: CASSLDSQYTEAFF
j_gene: TRBJ1-2; v_gene: TRBV27; abundance: many; CDR3aa: CASSLSTSTGVYGYTF
j_gene: TRBJ1-5; v_gene: TRBV7-9; abundance: many; CDR3aa: CASSLAAGGSPSNQPQHF
j_gene: TRBJ1-5; v_gene: TRBV7-3; abundance: -; CDR3aa: CASSFSGQYQPQHF
j_gene: TRBJ1-5; v_gene: TRBV28; abundance: many; CDR3aa: CASRPGLSLRDSNQPQHF
j_gene: TRBJ1-1; v_gene: TRBV28; abundance: few; CDR3aa: CASTMGQFPGLNTEAFF
j_gene: TRBJ2-3; v_gene: TRBV20-1; abundance: -; CDR3aa: CSALFNDGDTQYF
j_gene: TRBJ1-2; v_gene: TRBV5-1; abundance: few; CDR3aa: CASSSGTGTNYGYTF
j_gene: TRBJ1-5; v_gene: TRBV28; abundance: few; CDR3aa: CASSPPGDQPQHF
j_gene: TRBJ1-5; v_gene: TRBV30; abundance: -; CDR3aa: CAWSVLGNNQPQHF
j_gene: TRBJ1-6; v_gene: TRBV14; abundance: many; CDR3aa: CASSLWGGLGSPLHF
j_gene: TRBJ2-3; v_gene: TRBV7-3; abundance: many; CDR3aa: CASSLIGTGETDTQYF
j_gene: TRBJ1-2; v_gene: TRBV28; abundance: -; CDR3aa: CASSWTGKYGYTF
j_gene: TRBJ2-3; v_gene: TRBV12-3/TRBV12-4; abundance: many; CDR3aa: CASTPGGGGTDTQYF
j_gene: TRBJ2-1; v_gene: TRBV12-5; abundance: -; CDR3aa: CASGLGDNEQFF
j_gene: TRBJ2-7; v_gene: TRBV5-5; abundance: many; CDR3aa: CASSTSSGRSYEQYF
j_gene: TRBJ2-7; v_gene: TRBV6-2/TRBV6-3; abundance: many; CDR3aa: CASSYSRQGAYEQYF
j_gene: TRBJ1-5; v_gene: TRBV25-1; abundance: -; CDR3aa: CASSAPGDGPGLSQHF
j_gene: TRBJ1-1; v_gene: TRBV10-3; abundance: -; CDR3aa: CAIRRSVFGDTEAFF
j_gene: TRBJ2-2; v_gene: TRBV5-5; abundance: few; CDR3aa: CASNLQGSGELFF
j_gene: TRBJ1-1; v_gene: TRBV7-8; abundance: -; CDR3aa: CASSLVRGLEAFF
j_gene: TRBJ2-6; v_gene: TRBV6-2/TRBV6-3; abundance: many; CDR3aa: CASSSTPGANVLTF
j_gene: TRBJ2-7; v_gene: TRBV19; abundance: -; CDR3aa: CASSMVLAYEQYF
j_gene: TRBJ1-1; v_gene: TRBV19; abundance: few; CDR3aa: CASGNRGWNTEAFF
j_gene: TRBJ2-2; v_gene: TRBV2; abundance: few; CDR3aa: CASSEWDTGELFF
j_gene: TRBJ1-1; v_gene: TRBV14; abundance: few; CDR3aa: CASSHQENTEAFF